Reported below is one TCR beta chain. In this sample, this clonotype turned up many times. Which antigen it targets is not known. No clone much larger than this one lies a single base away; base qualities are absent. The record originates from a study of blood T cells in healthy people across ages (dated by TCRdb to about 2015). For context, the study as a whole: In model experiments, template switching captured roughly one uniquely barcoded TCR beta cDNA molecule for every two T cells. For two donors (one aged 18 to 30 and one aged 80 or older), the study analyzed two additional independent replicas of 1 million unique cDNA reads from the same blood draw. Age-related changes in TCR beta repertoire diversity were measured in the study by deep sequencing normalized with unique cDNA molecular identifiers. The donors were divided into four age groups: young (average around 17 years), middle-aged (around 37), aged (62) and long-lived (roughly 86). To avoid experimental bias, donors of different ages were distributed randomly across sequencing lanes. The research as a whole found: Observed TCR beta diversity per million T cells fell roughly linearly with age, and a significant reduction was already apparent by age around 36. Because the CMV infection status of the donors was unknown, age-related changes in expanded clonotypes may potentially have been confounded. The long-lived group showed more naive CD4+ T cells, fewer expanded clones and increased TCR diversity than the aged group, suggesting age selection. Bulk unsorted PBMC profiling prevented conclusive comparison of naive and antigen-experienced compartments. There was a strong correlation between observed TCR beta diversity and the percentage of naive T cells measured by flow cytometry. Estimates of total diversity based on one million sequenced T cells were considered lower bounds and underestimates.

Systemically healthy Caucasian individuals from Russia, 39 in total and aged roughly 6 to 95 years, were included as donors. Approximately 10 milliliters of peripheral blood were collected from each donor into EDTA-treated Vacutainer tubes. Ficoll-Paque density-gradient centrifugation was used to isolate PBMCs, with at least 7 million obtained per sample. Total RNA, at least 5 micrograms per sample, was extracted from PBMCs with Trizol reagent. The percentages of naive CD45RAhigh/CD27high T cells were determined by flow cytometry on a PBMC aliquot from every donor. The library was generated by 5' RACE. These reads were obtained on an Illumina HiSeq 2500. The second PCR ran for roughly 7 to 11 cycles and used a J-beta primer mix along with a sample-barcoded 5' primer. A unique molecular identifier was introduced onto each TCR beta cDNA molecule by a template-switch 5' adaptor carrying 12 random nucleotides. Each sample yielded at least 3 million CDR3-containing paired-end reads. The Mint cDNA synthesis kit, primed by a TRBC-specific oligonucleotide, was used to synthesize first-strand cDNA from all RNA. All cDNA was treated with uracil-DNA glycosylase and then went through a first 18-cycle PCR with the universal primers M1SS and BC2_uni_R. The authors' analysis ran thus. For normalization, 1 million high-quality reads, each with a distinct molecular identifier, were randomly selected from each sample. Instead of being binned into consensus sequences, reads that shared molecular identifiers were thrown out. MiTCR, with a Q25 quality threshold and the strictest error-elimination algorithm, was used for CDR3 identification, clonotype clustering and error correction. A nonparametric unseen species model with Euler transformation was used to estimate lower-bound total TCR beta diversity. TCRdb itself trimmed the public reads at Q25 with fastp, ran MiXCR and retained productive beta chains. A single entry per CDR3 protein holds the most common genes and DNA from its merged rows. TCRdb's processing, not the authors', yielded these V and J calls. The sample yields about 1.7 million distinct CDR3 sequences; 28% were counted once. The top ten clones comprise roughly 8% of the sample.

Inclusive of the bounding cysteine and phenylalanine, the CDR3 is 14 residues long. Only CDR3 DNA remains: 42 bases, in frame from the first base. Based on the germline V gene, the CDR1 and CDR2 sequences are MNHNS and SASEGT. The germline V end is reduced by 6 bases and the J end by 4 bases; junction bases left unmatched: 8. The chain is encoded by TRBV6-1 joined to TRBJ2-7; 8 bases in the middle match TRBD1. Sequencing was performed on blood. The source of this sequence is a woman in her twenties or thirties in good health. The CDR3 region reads CASSYGQGRYEQYF. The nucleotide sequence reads TGTGCCAGCAGCTACGGACAGGGAAGGTACGAGCAGTACTTC.